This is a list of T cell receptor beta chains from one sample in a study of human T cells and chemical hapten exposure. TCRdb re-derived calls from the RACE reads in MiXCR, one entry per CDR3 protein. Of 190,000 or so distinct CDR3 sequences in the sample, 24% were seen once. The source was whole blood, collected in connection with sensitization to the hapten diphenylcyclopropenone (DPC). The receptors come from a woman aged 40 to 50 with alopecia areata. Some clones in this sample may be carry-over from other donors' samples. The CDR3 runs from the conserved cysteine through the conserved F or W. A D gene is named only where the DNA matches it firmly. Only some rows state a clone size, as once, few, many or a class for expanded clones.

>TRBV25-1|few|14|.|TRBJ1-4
TGTGCCAGCAGTGTCCCCGACAACGTAGAAAAACTGTTTTTT
CASSVPDNVEKLFF
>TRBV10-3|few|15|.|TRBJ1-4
TGTGCCATCAGTGAGGGACAAGCAACTAATGAAAAACTGTTTTTT
CAISEGQATNEKLFF
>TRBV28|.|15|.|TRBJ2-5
TGTGCCAGCACCATTCGGGTTAGCGGCCAAGAGACCCAGTACTTC
CASTIRVSGQETQYF
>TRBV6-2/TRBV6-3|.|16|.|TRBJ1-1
TGTGCCAGCAGTTACTCCCGGGGGCTTGGGGACACTGAAGCTTTCTTT
CASSYSRGLGDTEAFF
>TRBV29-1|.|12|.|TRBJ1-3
TGCAGCGTTGCTGGGGCTGGAAACACCATATATTTT
CSVAGAGNTIYF
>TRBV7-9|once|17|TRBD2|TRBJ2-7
TGTGCCAGCAGCCTAACCGGACTAGTCGAAAGCTCCTACGAGCAGTACTTC
CASSLTGLVESSYEQYF
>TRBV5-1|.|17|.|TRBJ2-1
TGCGCCAGCAGTTTTGTGCCGGGAGATTTATCCTACAATGAGCAGTTCTTC
CASSFVPGDLSYNEQFF
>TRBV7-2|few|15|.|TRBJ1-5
TGTGCCAGCAGCTTAGCGGGGATGAGCAATCAGCCCCAGCATTTT
CASSLAGMSNQPQHF
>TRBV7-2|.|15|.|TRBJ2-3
TGTGCCAGCAGCTTAGTTGGGCAGGGAAGTGATACGCAGTATTTT
CASSLVGQGSDTQYF
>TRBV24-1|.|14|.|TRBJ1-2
TGTGCCACCAGTGATTTGAACAGTAACTATGGCTACACCTTC
CATSDLNSNYGYTF
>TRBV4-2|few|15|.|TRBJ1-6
TGTGCCAGCAGCCAAGATCGACTCCGTAATTCACCCCTCCACTTT
CASSQDRLRNSPLHF
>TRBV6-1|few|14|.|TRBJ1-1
TGTGCCAGCAAACCCGGGACATCGAACACTGAAGCTTTCTTT
CASKPGTSNTEAFF
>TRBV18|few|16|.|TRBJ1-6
TGTGCCAGCTCACCCATCCTTGGGAATTATAATTCACCCCTCCACTTT
CASSPILGNYNSPLHF
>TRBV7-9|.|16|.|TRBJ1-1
TGTGCCAGCAGCTTAGAAGGGGCAGGGGCGGGCACTGAAGCTTTCTTT
CASSLEGAGAGTEAFF
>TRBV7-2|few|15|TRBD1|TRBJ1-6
TGTGCCAGCAGCTTATCCGGGACAGGGTATTCACCCCTCCACTTT
CASSLSGTGYSPLHF
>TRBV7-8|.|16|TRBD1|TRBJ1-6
TGTGCCAGCAGCTTAACCACGGACAGGGTTCGCTCACCCCTCCACTTT
CASSLTTDRVRSPLHF
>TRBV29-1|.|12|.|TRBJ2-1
TGCAGCGTTGGAAGGCAGCCCAATGAGCAGTTCTTC
CSVGRQPNEQFF
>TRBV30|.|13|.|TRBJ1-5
TGTGCCTGGGATCAGGGAGGGGAACAGCCCCAGCATTTT
CAWDQGGEQPQHF
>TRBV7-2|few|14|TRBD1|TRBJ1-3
TGTGCCAGCAGCCGGGACAGCTCTGGAAACACCATATATTTT
CASSRDSSGNTIYF
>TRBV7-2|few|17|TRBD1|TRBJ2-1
TGTGCCAGCAGCTTAAGTCGTAACAGGGGGCTCGGGAATGAGCAGTTCTTC
CASSLSRNRGLGNEQFF
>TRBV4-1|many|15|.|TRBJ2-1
TGCGCCAGCAGCCCCGGGAGACAATCCTACAATGAGCAGTTCTTC
CASSPGRQSYNEQFF
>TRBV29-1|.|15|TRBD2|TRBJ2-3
TGCAGCGTTGGAGGACTAGCGGGATCCACAGATACGCAGTATTTT
CSVGGLAGSTDTQYF
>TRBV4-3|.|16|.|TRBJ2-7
TGCGCCAGCAGCCCCCAGCCCCTGCGGGGCGTGAACGAGCAGTACTTC
CASSPQPLRGVNEQYF
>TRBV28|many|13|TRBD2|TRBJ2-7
TGTGCCAGCAGTTTGGGCGGGAGATACGAGCAGTACTTC
CASSLGGRYEQYF
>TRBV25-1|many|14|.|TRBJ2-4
TGTGCCAGCAGTGAACGGGAGGCCAAAAACATTCAGTACTTC
CASSEREAKNIQYF
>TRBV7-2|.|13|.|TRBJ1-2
TGTGCCAGCAGCTTAGACAGGGCCGATGGCTACACCTTC
CASSLDRADGYTF
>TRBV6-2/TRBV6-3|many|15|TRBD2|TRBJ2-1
TGTGCCAGCAGTTCGGGACTAGCGGGAGGGGATGAGCAGTTCTTC
CASSSGLAGGDEQFF
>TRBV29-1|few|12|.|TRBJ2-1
TGCAGCGTTCGCGGGTCCTACAATGAGCAGTTCTTC
CSVRGSYNEQFF
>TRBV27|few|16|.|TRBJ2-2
TGTGCCAGCAGTTTAGCAGGGGCCCCATACACCGGGGAGCTGTTTTTT
CASSLAGAPYTGELFF
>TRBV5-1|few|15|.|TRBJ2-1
TGCGCCAGCAGCTTGACTAGTGGGTCGAAAAATGAGCAGTTCTTC
CASSLTSGSKNEQFF
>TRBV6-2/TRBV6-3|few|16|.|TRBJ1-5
TGTGCCAGCAGTTACTCAGACAGGAGCATCAATCAGCCCCAGCATTTT
CASSYSDRSINQPQHF
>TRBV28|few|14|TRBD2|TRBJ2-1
TGTGCCAGCAGTTTAGCGGGAGGGCCTGGTGAGCAGTTCTTC
CASSLAGGPGEQFF
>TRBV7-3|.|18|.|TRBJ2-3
TGTGCCAGCAGCCTCGGGTTACGCGGGATGGGGGGCACAGATACGCAGTATTTT
CASSLGLRGMGGTDTQYF
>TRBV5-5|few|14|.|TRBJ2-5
TGTGCCAGCAGCTTGGGTCGGGTCCAAGAGACCCAGTACTTC
CASSLGRVQETQYF